This T cell receptor beta chain is from a study of blood T cell repertoires in COVID-19. Study at large: Samples taken during acute and convalescent COVID-19 were collected in the United States, Italy and Spain.

The V gene's germline CDR1 is LNHDA and CDR2 SQIVND (reference sequence). This CDR3 has 16 amino acids. Trimming cost V 4 bases and J 6 bases; bases outside gene matches: 10. The table came from immunoSEQ multiplex PCR; TCRdb's copy has only in-frame clones and leaves some out. Among 200,000 to 250,000 clones, roughly four fifths were seen once, and the ten largest hold less than 15%. Sequenced input: peripheral blood. This clonotype was obtained from a woman aged 40-49 years with acute or convalescent COVID-19. J is TRBJ2-3 and V is TRBV19; 10 bases match TRBD2. The CDR3 loop is CASSTGLAGVGDTQYF. The CDR3 coding sequence is TGTGCCAGTAGTACCGGGCTAGCGGGAGTAGGGGATACGCAGTATTTT. The full variable domain, rest sourced from reference TRBV19 and TRBJ2-3, is DGGITQSPKYLFRKEGQNVTLSCEQNLNHDAMYWYRQDPGQGLRLIYYSQIVNDFQKGDIAEGYSVSREKKESFPLTVTSAQKNPTAFYLCASSTGLAGVGDTQYFGPGTRLTVL.